The rows below give T cell receptor beta chains drawn from one sample of a study of blood T cell repertoires in COVID-19. TCRdb's table, derived via immunoSEQ multiplex PCR, lists solely in-frame clones and lacks some. The sample carries a few hundred thousand clones, 70% to 90% recorded once. Sequences were obtained from PBMCs or T cells enriched from blood (not recorded which). The receptors were sampled from a woman in her forties or fifties who had recovered from COVID-19. The CDR3 runs from the conserved cysteine through the conserved F or W. The order of the fields is J gene, V gene, clone size, D gene, CDR3 DNA, CDR3 protein. The D gene is left open where the match is weak. Not all rows give a size; the values are once, few, many and, for expanded clones, a class.

TRBJ2-7,TRBV6-1,NA,TRBD2,TGTGCCAGCAGTGAATTTATGGCGGGAGCCCCCTACGAGCAGTACTTC,CASSEFMAGAPYEQYF
TRBJ2-3,TRBV15,NA,TRBD2,TGTGCCACCAGCAGAGATTGGGCTAGCGGGAGAACGGCGGATACGCAGTATTTT,CATSRDWASGRTADTQYF
TRBJ1-2,TRBV2,NA,TRBD1,TGTGCCAGCAGTGGACAGGGTTACTATGGCTACACCTTC,CASSGQGYYGYTF
TRBJ2-7,TRBV7-9,NA,TRBD1,TGTGCCAGCAGCTTAGGACCGACAGGGGGCATGTACGAGCAGTACTTC,CASSLGPTGGMYEQYF
TRBJ1-2,TRBV5-1,few,TRBD1,TGCGCCAGCAGCTTGGAACCCGGGACAGGAGGCGGCTACACCTTC,CASSLEPGTGGGYTF
TRBJ1-6,TRBV18,NA,TRBD1,TGTGCCAGCTCAGCGGACAGGACCGGGTGGAATAATTCACCCCTCCACTTT,CASSADRTGWNNSPLHF
TRBJ1-3,TRBV15,NA,TRBD1,TGTGCCACCAGCAGAGGGGACAGGTCGGGAAACACCATATATTTT,CATSRGDRSGNTIYF
TRBJ2-1,TRBV11-3,NA,NA,TGTGCCAGCAGCTTAACGGGAGAATACAATGAGCAGTTCTTC,CASSLTGEYNEQFF
TRBJ1-3,TRBV6-5,NA,NA,TGTGCCAGCAGCCCAGGAGGCTCTGGAAACACCATATATTTT,CASSPGGSGNTIYF
TRBJ2-7,TRBV21-1,NA,NA,TGTGCCGGCAGGGGGCTAGCGGGAGGGCGTATCTACGAGCAGTACTTC,CAGRGLAGGRIYEQYF
TRBJ1-5,TRBV18,NA,TRBD1,TGTGCCAGCTCACCCTACAGGGGACTCAATCAGCCCCAGCATTTT,CASSPYRGLNQPQHF
TRBJ2-4,TRBV20-1,NA,TRBD2,TGCAGTGCTAGTTCGTGGAGCGGGAGGACCAAAAACATTCAGTACTTC,CSASSWSGRTKNIQYF
TRBJ1-5,TRBV7-2,NA,NA,TGTGCCAGCAGCTTAGATGGAGCGCGGCCCCAGCATTTT,CASSLDGARPQHF
TRBJ2-2,TRBV5-1,NA,NA,TGCGCCAGCAGCTCCCCTACGGGACACCTCACCGGGGAGCTGTTTTTT,CASSSPTGHLTGELFF
TRBJ1-2,TRBV7-9,NA,TRBD1,TGTGCCAGCAGCCCAGGACAGGGGGAGGGTGGCTACACCTTC,CASSPGQGEGGYTF
TRBJ2-1,TRBV24-1,NA,TRBD2,TGTGCCACCAGTGCGGCGGGAGGGAACCACAATGAGCAGTTCTTC,CATSAAGGNHNEQFF
TRBJ2-7,TRBV28,once,TRBD1,TGTGCCAGCAGTTTATTTGAGGGGGCTATGAGCTACGAGCAGTACTTC,CASSLFEGAMSYEQYF
TRBJ2-7,TRBV6-5,once,TRBD1,TGTGCCAGCAGATGGGACAGGGAGGGAGTATACGAGCAGTACTTC,CASRWDREGVYEQYF
TRBJ1-1,TRBV5-6,NA,NA,TGTGCCAGCAGCCCGGGTCAGGGGTGGTACTGGAACACTGAAGCTTTCTTT,CASSPGQGWYWNTEAFF
TRBJ1-5,TRBV28,NA,TRBD1,TGTGCCAGCAGTCCCCAGGGGGCTGGCAATCAGCCCCAGCATTTT,CASSPQGAGNQPQHF
TRBJ2-3,TRBV2,NA,NA,TGTGCCGGGGGAGGGACACAGGGAAATACGCAGTATTTT,CAGGGTQGNTQYF
TRBJ2-1,TRBV7-2,NA,NA,TGTGCCAGCAGCTTAGCTTCCGGGACTCCCTACAATGAGCAGTTCTTC,CASSLASGTPYNEQFF
TRBJ2-5,TRBV15,NA,NA,TGTGCCACCAGCAGAGATGGAGGGAAACCCCAAGAGACCCAGTACTTC,CATSRDGGKPQETQYF
TRBJ2-7,TRBV28,NA,NA,TGTGCCAGCAGTCCAAGGGGAGGCGAGCAGTACTTC,CASSPRGGEQYF
TRBJ2-7,TRBV6-1,NA,NA,TGTGCCAGCAGTGAATCTCACAGGGCTACCGTGGATGAGCAGTACTTC,CASSESHRATVDEQYF
TRBJ1-2,TRBV16,once,NA,TGTGCCAGCAGCCAGTTTGGGACACTTAAAGAAGGCTACACCTTC,CASSQFGTLKEGYTF
TRBJ1-1,TRBV20-1,NA,TRBD1,TGCAGTGCCGGGACAGCTGCCGAAGCTTTCTTT,CSAGTAAEAFF
TRBJ1-5,TRBV28,NA,TRBD1,TGTGCCAGCAGTTTGTGGGACAGGGGGCGAAGCAATCAGCCCCAGCATTTT,CASSLWDRGRSNQPQHF
TRBJ2-7,TRBV18,NA,NA,TGTGCCAGCTCACCACCGTCCAGGTACTCCTACGAGCAGTACTTC,CASSPPSRYSYEQYF
TRBJ1-3,TRBV20-1,NA,NA,TGCAGTGCTAGTGGAGGGAGCTCTGGAAACACCATATATTTT,CSASGGSSGNTIYF
TRBJ2-5,TRBV29-1,NA,NA,TGCAGCGTTGAAGGGGGCACTAGCAGGGAGACCCAGTACTTC,CSVEGGTSRETQYF
TRBJ2-3,TRBV28,NA,NA,TGTGCCAGCAGTTTGGGACTTGCGGCTGTCGCGGATACGCAGTATTTT,CASSLGLAAVADTQYF
TRBJ2-3,TRBV7-6,few,TRBD2,TGTGCCAGCAGCTTAGGGGGCGGGAGGGCCCTAGATACGCAGTATTTT,CASSLGGGRALDTQYF
TRBJ2-7,TRBV5-1,NA,TRBD1,TGCGCCAGCAGCTTGGCAGGGACAGGGAGATACGAGCAGTACTTC,CASSLAGTGRYEQYF
TRBJ1-2,TRBV5-6,NA,NA,TGTGCCAGCAGCTTGCGTCCGTATGGCTACACCTTC,CASSLRPYGYTF